Included here is one TCR beta chain sequence, with context. Germline V CDR1 and CDR2: LNHNV, YYDKDF (reference sequence). Trimming left V 0 bases short and J 7 bases short, with 9 bases between. CDR3 length: 13 residues. This entry comes from a study of CD8+CD57+ T cells in acquired aplastic anemia. The template for TCR beta VDJ and CDR3 sequence profiling was genomic DNA. From the reads, TCRdb called clonotypes with MiXCR, one entry per CDR3 protein. The table shows around 51,000 distinct CDR3 sequences, with over 60% occurring only once. Input material: sorted CD4+, CD8+, or CD8+CD57+ T cells (not recorded which) from PBMCs. The chain is built from TRBV15 and TRBJ1-2, with a weak D call TRBD1 (5 bases). This sequence was found in a human donor in good health, serving as a control. The CDR3 region is CATSRDLQGGYTF. For the CDR3, the DNA is TGTGCCACCAGCAGAGATCTGCAGGGTGGCTACACCTTC.